This record looks at one T cell receptor (beta chain) sequence and its context. Its target is unknown. TCRdb recomputed calls from the 5' RACE reads with MiXCR, one row per CDR3 protein. Of a few hundred thousand distinct CDR3 sequences detected, 6.5% to 10% appear once; the ten largest clones hold 14% to 15%. The sample comes from a study of CD8 T cells in ankylosing spondylitis. Findings of the study overall: A TCR beta motif of about 8 highly homologous variants seemed to mark ankylosing spondylitis blood.

This CDR3 is 12 amino acids long. The V and J ends lost 1 base and 8 bases respectively, with 8 bases between them. Germline CDR1 reads LNHNV; CDR2 reads YYDKDF (reference sequence). This receptor was identified in a male donor with ankylosing spondylitis. This sequence joins TRBV15 and TRBJ1-1; tentatively, D is TRBD1 (6 bases). Source material: blood, either unsorted or a sorted T cell fraction (not recorded which). The CDR3 DNA is TGTGCCACCAGCAGAGTGGGGACAGAAGCTTTCTTT. Its protein product is CATSRVGTEAFF.